This T cell receptor beta chain was observed in a study of T-cell reconstitution after alpha-beta-depleted transplantation in children. A TCRbeta library incorporating unique molecular identifiers was prepared. TCRdb re-derived calls from the PCR reads in MiXCR, one entry per CDR3 protein. The repertoire holds some 200,000 distinct CDR3 sequences, over 5.5% seen once, with about 2.9% in the top ten. The germline gives CDR1 SQVTM, CDR2 ANQGSEA. The CDR3 is 16 amino acids. Trimming cost V 4 bases and J 0 bases, with 19 bases left between them. In this sample, this clonotype turned up many times. The sequence derives from a human donor who donated a stem cell graft to a child with Wiskott-Aldrich syndrome. The starting material was PBMCs from the stem cell graft donor, obtained from the stem cell graft. The chain has TRBV29-1 and TRBJ2-7, with D perhaps given as TRBD1 or TRBD2 (5 bases each). In nucleotides, the CDR3 is TGCAGCGTTGTAGAGGGGCAGGCCCATGTCTCCTACGAGCAGTACTTC. Amino acids: CSVVEGQAHVSYEQYF.